A single sample gave rise to the 13 T cell receptor beta chains below, sequenced in a study of CD8+ T cells in alopecia areata. The authors extracted RNA and reverse transcribed it into cDNA as the sequencing template. The protocol was immunoSEQ multiplex PCR, while the TCRdb copy is restricted to in-frame clones and leaves out a portion. Among some 130,000 clones listed, 58% were seen once. Sequenced material: CD4+ T cells sorted from blood, taken at week 0. These receptors originate from a human donor with alopecia areata.

The genes are TRBV20-1 and TRBJ2-3; possible D gene TRBD1, 5 bases. Germline assignment: CDR1 DFQATT and CDR2 SNEGSKA (reference sequence). This CDR3 spans 10 amino acids. Trimming took off 5 bases at V and 7 bases at J, with 7 bases between the two ends. The CDR3 reads CSAQDNTQYF. CDR3 coding DNA: TGCAGTGCTCAGGACAATACGCAGTATTTT.

V usage is TRBV13 and J usage is TRBJ2-5, with TRBD2 matching 15 bases. Germline V gene lookup returns CDR1 PRHDT and CDR2 FYEKMQ (reference sequence). V was clipped by 5 bases and J by 2 bases; unmatched bases: 12. The CDR3 runs to 19 residues. CDR3 bases: TGTGCCAGCAGCCCGAGCCGGGGACTAGCGGGGGGCTCACAAGAGACCCAGTACTTC. Amino acids: CASSPSRGLAGGSQETQYF. The full variable domain, completed using reference TRBV13 and TRBJ2-5, is AAGVIQSPRHLIKEKRETATLKCYPIPRHDTVYWYQQGPGQDPQFLISFYEKMQSDKGSIPDRFSAQQFSDYHSELNMSSLELGDSALYFCASSPSRGLAGGSQETQYFGPGTRLLVL.

This clone came up a few times. This rearrangement joins TRBV5-6 to TRBJ2-7; the D gene could be TRBD1 or TRBD2 (5 bases each). CDR1 and CDR2 from the germline V gene are SGHDT and YYEEEE. The germline V and J ends were trimmed by 6 bases and 4 bases, with 11 bases remaining between them. This CDR3 spans 12 amino acids. This chain's CDR3 is CASTAGTYEQYF. CDR3 nucleotides: TGTGCCAGCACCGCCGGGACGTACGAGCAGTACTTC.

CDR3 amino acids: CASSLGSGIRETQYF. As DNA, the CDR3 is TGTGCCAGCAGCTTGGGATCAGGGATTCGAGAGACCCAGTACTTC. The V and J genes are TRBV5-4 and TRBJ2-5; TRBD1 might be the D (5 bases). Germline values: CDR1 SGHNT, CDR2 YYREEE (reference sequence). With 0 bases removed from V and 4 bases from J, the gap between germline ends came to 13 bases. The CDR3 length is 15 residues.

This clone was observed a single time. The V gene is TRBV5-1, the J gene TRBJ1-1; D is perhaps TRBD1 (5 bases). This CDR3 has 14 amino acids. Germline V lookup: CDR1 SGHRS, CDR2 YFSETQ. Between the trimmed V and J ends, which lost 2 bases and 1 base, there was a span of 9 bases. CDR3 protein: CASSFPGPNTEAFF. In nucleotides, the CDR3 is TGCGCCAGCAGCTTCCCGGGACCGAACACTGAAGCTTTCTTT.

The chain uses TRBV5-1 and TRBJ2-5; 8 bases agree with TRBD1. After removal of 7 bases from V and 5 bases from J, the junction contained 13 bases not matched to a gene. Germline values: CDR1 SGHRS, CDR2 YFSETQ. CDR3 length: 15 amino acids. CDR3 nucleotides: TGCGCCAGCGAATATCAGGGGGCCGGCCGGGAGACCCAGTACTTC. Translation gives CASEYQGAGRETQYF.

This rearrangement joins TRBV5-1 to TRBJ1-1; 8 nucleotides line up with TRBD1. The CDR3 contains 15 residues. Losses at the gene ends were 4 bases for V and 4 bases for J; bases not matched to a gene: 9. Germline V lookup: CDR1 SGHRS, CDR2 YFSETQ. The CDR3 DNA reads as TGCGCCAGCAGCGCATCGACAGGGGTCGGCACTGAAGCTTTCTTT. It codes for CASSASTGVGTEAFF.

The chain employs TRBV5-1 and TRBJ2-3; 7 bases are a match to TRBD1. Germline V gene lookup returns CDR1 SGHRS and CDR2 YFSETQ. V lost 6 bases, J lost 2 bases, and 12 bases stayed unmatched. This CDR3 comprises 16 residues. As DNA, the CDR3 is TGCGCCAGCACCGACGTAACAGGGGACCCCACAGATACGCAGTATTTT. Its translation is CASTDVTGDPTDTQYF.

This sequence joins TRBV9 and TRBJ2-2, with D maybe TRBD1 (5 bases). V was pared by 0 bases and J by 2 bases, with 14 bases between. This CDR3 spans 17 amino acids. Germline CDR1 SGDLS, CDR2 YYNGEE. CDR3 bases: TGTGCCAGCAGCGTAGGGGGATCGCGGACAAACACCGGGGAGCTGTTTTTT. Protein sequence: CASSVGGSRTNTGELFF.

The chain joins TRBV28 to TRBJ2-1; 11 bases are shared with TRBD2. V dropped 5 bases and J dropped 6; count of bases not matched to a gene: 15. The CDR3 has 18 residues. In germline, CDR1 is MDHEN, CDR2 SYDVKM. The CDR3 loop reads CASSELAGVFRGINEQFF. The CDR3 bases are TGTGCCAGCAGTGAACTAGCGGGAGTATTTCGGGGTATCAATGAGCAGTTCTTC. Filled out from reference TRBV28 and TRBJ2-1, the complete variable domain reads DVKVTQSSRYLVKRTGEKVFLECVQDMDHENMFWYRQDPGLGLRLIYFSYDVKMKEKGDIPEGYSVSREKKERFSLILESASTNQTSMYLCASSELAGVFRGINEQFFGPGTRLTVL.

The chain recombines TRBV4-3 with TRBJ1-1; D is undetermined. Germline values: CDR1 LGHNA, CDR2 YSLEER. V lost 1 base and J 5 bases, leaving 17 bases between the germline ends. The CDR3 spans 16 residues. In nucleotides, the CDR3 is TGCGCCAGCAGCCAAGTCCTGAGCAGGTGGCGGACTGAAGCTTTCTTT. Its protein product is CASSQVLSRWRTEAFF.

This clone came up a few times. This chain joins TRBV7-2 and TRBJ2-4; D is possibly TRBD1 (7 bases). The germline V and J ends were trimmed by 5 bases and 1 base, with 21 bases remaining between them. Germline-derived CDR1 and CDR2 are SGHTA and FQGNSA. This CDR3 contains 18 residues. This CDR3 reads CASSPLTGWGRAKNIQYF. The CDR3 nucleotides read TGTGCCAGCAGCCCTCTGACAGGGTGGGGGAGGGCCAAAAACATTCAGTACTTC.

The chain links TRBV1 to TRBJ2-7; whether TRBD2, the table's D call, matches the DNA was not checked. TRBV1 is listed as a pseudogene. The CDR3 extends over 14 amino acids. The CDR3 here is CTSSPSGDSYEQYF. DNA of the CDR3: TGCACCAGCAGCCCTAGCGGGGACTCCTACGAGCAGTACTTC.